These T cell receptor beta chains were read from a single sample in a study of T-cell memory formation after mild COVID-19. Via MiXCR, TCRdb re-called the 5' RACE reads, giving one row per CDR3 protein. The table shows roughly 200,000 distinct CDR3 sequences, with about 18% occurring only once. The source material was PBMCs or a T cell subset sorted from them (not recorded which). The receptors here all came from an adult woman who had mild COVID-19 (a few samples of this study predate the infection). Cell type and time point are not known. The CDR3 runs from the conserved cysteine through the conserved F or W. The order of the fields is J gene, clone size, D gene, V gene, CDR3 DNA, CDR3 protein. A D gene is named only where the DNA matches it firmly. Some rows have no size entry. The others give once, few or many, or a class for an expanded clone.

>TRBJ2-5|few|.|TRBV12-3/TRBV12-4
TGTGCCAGCAGTTACAGGGATCAAGAGACCCAGTACTTC
CASSYRDQETQYF
>TRBJ2-1|few|.|TRBV7-9
TGTGCCAGCAGCTTGATGGGGGATGAGCAGTTCTTC
CASSLMGDEQFF
>TRBJ2-4|.|TRBD2|TRBV12-3/TRBV12-4
TGTGCCAGCAGTGTGACTAGCGGTCTGGGAGATCGGATTCAGTACTTC
CASSVTSGLGDRIQYF
>TRBJ2-7|many|TRBD1|TRBV18
TGTGCCAGCTCAGCAGGAACTGGACAGGTTGTGGGCGAGCAGTACTTC
CASSAGTGQVVGEQYF
>TRBJ2-1|few|.|TRBV28
TGTGCCAGCACCATGGGTTTTCTGATGGGGGCTGAGCAGTTCTTC
CASTMGFLMGAEQFF
>TRBJ2-1|.|TRBD1|TRBV7-2
TGTGCCAGCAGCTTGGACAGGGGCACCTACAATGAGCAGTTCTTC
CASSLDRGTYNEQFF
>TRBJ2-7|few|.|TRBV29-1
TGCAGCGTTGTCCGGCGAGGCCGGCTCTACGAGCAGTACTTC
CSVVRRGRLYEQYF
>TRBJ2-1|few|TRBD2|TRBV9
TGTGCCAGCAGCACCCCGGGACTAGCGGGACTTCCCATAAATGAGCAGTTCTTC
CASSTPGLAGLPINEQFF
>TRBJ2-1|.|.|TRBV7-8
TGTGCCAGCAGCTTAGCCCATGAGCAGTTCTTC
CASSLAHEQFF
>TRBJ1-4|.|TRBD1|TRBV20-1
TGCAGTGCCACGCCTTCTCGACAGGGTTTGGGTGAAAAACTGTTTTTT
CSATPSRQGLGEKLFF
>TRBJ2-3|.|.|TRBV12-3/TRBV12-4
TGTGCCAGCAGTTTTGGTGTTGGACGGAGCACAGATACGCAGTATTTT
CASSFGVGRSTDTQYF
>TRBJ2-6|.|.|TRBV12-3/TRBV12-4
TGTGCCAGCAGCCTCGCTAGGGGGGCCAACGTCCTGACTTTC
CASSLARGANVLTF
>TRBJ1-3|.|.|TRBV7-2
TGTGCCAGCAGCAGGGACACCAAAAACACCATATATTTT
CASSRDTKNTIYF
>TRBJ2-1|few|TRBD2|TRBV24-1
TGTGCCACCAGTGATTTCAGACTAGCGGGAGCCAATGAGCAGTTCTTC
CATSDFRLAGANEQFF
>TRBJ2-3|.|.|TRBV5-1
TGCGCCAGCAGCTTGGCCCCTAGCTCCGATACGCAGTATTTT
CASSLAPSSDTQYF
>TRBJ2-7|few|TRBD1|TRBV7-7
TGTGCCAGCAGCCCAGGGGGTCCCGAGCAGTACTTC
CASSPGGPEQYF
>TRBJ2-3|.|.|TRBV12-3/TRBV12-4
TGTGCCAGCAGCCTTCCCAAGCCCTCCGGACGATCTCGAGATACGCAGTATTTT
CASSLPKPSGRSRDTQYF
>TRBJ2-5|.|TRBD2|TRBV7-9
TGTGCCAGCAGCTTTAGCGGGAACCAAGAGACCCAGTACTTC
CASSFSGNQETQYF
>TRBJ1-2|.|TRBD1|TRBV20-1
TGCAGTGCAAGGACAGGGGACAACTATGGCTACACCTTC
CSARTGDNYGYTF
>TRBJ1-1|few|.|TRBV7-9
TGTGCCAGCAGCTTAGCAGGGAGACCTGAAGCTTTCTTT
CASSLAGRPEAFF
>TRBJ2-6|.|.|TRBV7-8
TGTGCCAGCAGCTCGAGGACGGCCTCTGGGGCCAACGTCCTGACTTTC
CASSSRTASGANVLTF
>TRBJ2-3|.|TRBD1|TRBV24-1
TGTGCCACCAGTGATCCGTTGGGACAGGTCAGAGATACGCAGTATTTT
CATSDPLGQVRDTQYF
>TRBJ2-2|few|TRBD2|TRBV4-2
TGTGCCAGCAGCCGATCGGGACTAGCGGGAGCCGGGGAGCTGTTTTTT
CASSRSGLAGAGELFF